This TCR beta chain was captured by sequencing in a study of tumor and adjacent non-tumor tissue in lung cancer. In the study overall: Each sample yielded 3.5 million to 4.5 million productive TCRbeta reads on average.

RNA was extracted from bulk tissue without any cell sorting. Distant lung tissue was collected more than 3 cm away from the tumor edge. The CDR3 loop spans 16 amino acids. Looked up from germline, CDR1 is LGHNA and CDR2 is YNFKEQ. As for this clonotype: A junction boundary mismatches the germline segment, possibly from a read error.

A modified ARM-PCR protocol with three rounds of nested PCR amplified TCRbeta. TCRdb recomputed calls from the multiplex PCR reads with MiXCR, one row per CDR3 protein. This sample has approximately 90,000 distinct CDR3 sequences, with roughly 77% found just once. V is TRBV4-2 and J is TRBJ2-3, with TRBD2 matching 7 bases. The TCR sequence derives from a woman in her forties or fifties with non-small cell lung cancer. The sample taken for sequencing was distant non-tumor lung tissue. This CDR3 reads CASGQDTGTTTDTQYF. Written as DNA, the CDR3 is TGTGCCAGCGGCCAGGACACCGGGACTACCACAGATACGCAGTATTTT.